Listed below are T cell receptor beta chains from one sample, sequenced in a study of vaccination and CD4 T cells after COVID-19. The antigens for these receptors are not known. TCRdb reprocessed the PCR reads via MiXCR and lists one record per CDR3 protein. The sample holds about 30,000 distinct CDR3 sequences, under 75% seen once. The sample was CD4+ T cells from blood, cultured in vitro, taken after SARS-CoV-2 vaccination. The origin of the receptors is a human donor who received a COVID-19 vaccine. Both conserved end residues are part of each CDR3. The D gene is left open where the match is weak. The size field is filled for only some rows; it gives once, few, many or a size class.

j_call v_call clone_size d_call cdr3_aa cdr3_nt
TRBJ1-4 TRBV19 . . CASSISRGNEKLFF TGTGCCAGTAGTATTTCCAGGGGTAATGAAAAACTGTTTTTT
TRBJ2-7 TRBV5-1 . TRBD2 CASSLAGTSGVEEQYF TGCGCCAGCAGCTTGGCCGGGACTAGCGGGGTTGAAGAGCAGTACTTC
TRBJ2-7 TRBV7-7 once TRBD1 CASSLGQGALGAYEQYF TGTGCCAGCAGCTTGGGACAGGGGGCACTCGGAGCCTACGAGCAGTACTTC
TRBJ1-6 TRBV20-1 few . CSARVSGVINNSPLHF TGCAGTGCTAGAGTTTCGGGGGTAATCAATAATTCACCCCTCCACTTT
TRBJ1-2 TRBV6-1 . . CASSDDVRGYGYTF TGTGCCAGCAGTGACGACGTCCGGGGCTATGGCTACACCTTC
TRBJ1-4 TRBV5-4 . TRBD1 CASSQGQGWRKLFF TGTGCCAGCAGCCAGGGACAGGGGTGGAGGAAACTGTTTTTT
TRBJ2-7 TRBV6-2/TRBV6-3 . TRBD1 CASSYPVDRASYEQYF TGTGCCAGCAGTTATCCCGTCGACAGGGCCTCCTACGAGCAGTACTTC
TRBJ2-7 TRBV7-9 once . CASSSRTVQGEQYF TGTGCCAGCAGCTCCCGGACGGTTCAGGGCGAGCAGTACTTC
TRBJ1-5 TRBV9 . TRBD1 CASSEKTGRNQPQHF TGTGCCAGCAGCGAAAAGACAGGGCGGAATCAGCCCCAGCATTTT
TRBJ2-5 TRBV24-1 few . CATSAGTMIQETQYF TGTGCCACCAGCGCCGGGACAATGATCCAAGAGACCCAGTACTTC
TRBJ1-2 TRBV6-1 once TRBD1 CASRTGTYGYTF TGTGCCAGCAGGACAGGGACCTATGGCTACACCTTC
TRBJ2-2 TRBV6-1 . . CASSPSLSGELFF TGTGCCTCCTCCCCCAGCTTGTCTGGGGAGCTGTTTTTT
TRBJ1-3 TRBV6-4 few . CALGGSGNTIYF TGTGCCCTGGGGGGCTCTGGAAACACCATATATTTT
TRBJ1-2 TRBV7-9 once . CASSLTGGGQLYGYTF TGTGCCAGCAGCTTAACCGGAGGAGGTCAACTCTATGGCTACACCTTC
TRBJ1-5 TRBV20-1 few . CSASPRGSYSNQPQHF TGCAGTGCTAGTCCCCGGGGTTCCTATAGCAATCAGCCCCAGCATTTT
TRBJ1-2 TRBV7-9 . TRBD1 CASSFTGGAYGYTF TGTGCCAGCAGCTTCACAGGGGGCGCGTATGGCTACACCTTC
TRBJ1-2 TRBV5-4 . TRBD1 CASSLYWQGAGGYTF TGTGCCAGCAGCTTGTATTGGCAGGGGGCTGGGGGCTACACCTTC
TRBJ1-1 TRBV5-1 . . CASSFRGQGTEAFF TGCGCCAGCAGCTTTCGGGGACAAGGGACTGAAGCTTTCTTT
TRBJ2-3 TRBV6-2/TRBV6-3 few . CASSYPARGNTDTQYF TGTGCCAGCAGTTACCCGGCGCGGGGAAACACAGATACGCAGTATTTT
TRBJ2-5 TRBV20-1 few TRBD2 CSARRNPLAGETQYF TGCAGTGCCCGTAGAAACCCTCTAGCGGGGGAGACCCAGTACTTC
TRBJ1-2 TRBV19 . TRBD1 CASSIRTGDGYTF TGTGCCAGTAGTATACGGACAGGGGATGGCTACACCTTC
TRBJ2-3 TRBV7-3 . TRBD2 CAGSPIGGATDTQYF TGTGCCGGCAGCCCCATCGGGGGGGCCACAGATACGCAGTATTTT
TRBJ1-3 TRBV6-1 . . CASLTGGNTIYF TGTGCCAGCTTGACCGGGGGAAACACCATATATTTT
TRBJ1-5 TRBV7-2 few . CASSLVVIGLGQPQHF TGTGCCAGCAGCTTAGTCGTTATCGGTCTGGGTCAGCCCCAGCATTTT
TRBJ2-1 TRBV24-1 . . CATSPGQGHNEQFF TGTGCCACCAGTCCGGGACAAGGACACAATGAGCAGTTCTTC
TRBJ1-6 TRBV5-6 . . CASSISGTAYSPLHF TGTGCCAGCAGCATTTCCGGGACCGCATATTCACCCCTCCACTTT
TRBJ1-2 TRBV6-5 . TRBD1 CASSYFETGGYGYTF TGTGCCAGCAGTTACTTCGAGACAGGGGGCTATGGCTACACCTTC
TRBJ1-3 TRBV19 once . CASSGGSSGNTIYF TGTGCCAGTAGCGGCGGGAGCTCTGGAAACACCATATATTTT
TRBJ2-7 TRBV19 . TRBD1 CASSLWLGQGHSF TGTGCCAGTAGTCTGTGGCTAGGACAGGGCCATTCATTC
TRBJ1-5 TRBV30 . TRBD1 CAWNRGTSLGQPQHF TGTGCCTGGAACAGGGGTACGAGTTTGGGTCAGCCCCAGCATTTT
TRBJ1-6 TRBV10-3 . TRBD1 CAISDHDRVFSPLHF TGTGCCATCAGTGATCACGACAGGGTATTTTCACCCCTCCACTTT
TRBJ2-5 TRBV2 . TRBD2 CASSSGLAEETQYF TGTGCCAGCAGTTCGGGACTAGCGGAAGAGACCCAGTACTTC
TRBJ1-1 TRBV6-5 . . CASSYGDTVNTEAFF TGTGCCAGCAGTTACGGGGACACGGTGAACACTGAAGCTTTCTTT
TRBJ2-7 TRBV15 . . CATSRDPGSSYEQYF TGTGCCACCAGCAGAGATCCCGGTAGCTCCTACGAGCAGTACTTC
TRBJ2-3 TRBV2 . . CASSEGTVKQYF TGTGCCAGCAGTGAAGGGACGGTGAAGCAGTATTTT
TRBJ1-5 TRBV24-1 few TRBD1 CATRQGAGNQPQHF TGTGCCACCAGACAGGGGGCTGGCAATCAGCCCCAGCATTTT
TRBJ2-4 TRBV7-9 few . CASSEVRRKNIQYF TGTGCCAGCAGCGAAGTCCGCAGGAAAAACATTCAGTACTTC
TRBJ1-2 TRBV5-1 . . CASSAAASTNYGYTF TGCGCCAGCAGTGCGGCAGCCTCGACTAACTATGGCTACACCTTC
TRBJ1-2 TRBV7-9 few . CASSLEGDYGYTF TGTGCCAGCAGCTTAGAGGGGGACTATGGCTACACCTTC
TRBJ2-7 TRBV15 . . CATSRDPLEQYF TGTGCCACCAGCAGAGATCCCCTCGAGCAGTACTTC
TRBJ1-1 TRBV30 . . CAWRGDRRNTEAFF TGTGCCTGGAGGGGCGACAGGCGGAACACTGAAGCTTTCTTT
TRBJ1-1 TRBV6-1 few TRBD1 CASSGPGQGLSTEAFF TGTGCCAGCAGTGGCCCAGGACAGGGCCTCAGCACTGAAGCTTTCTTT